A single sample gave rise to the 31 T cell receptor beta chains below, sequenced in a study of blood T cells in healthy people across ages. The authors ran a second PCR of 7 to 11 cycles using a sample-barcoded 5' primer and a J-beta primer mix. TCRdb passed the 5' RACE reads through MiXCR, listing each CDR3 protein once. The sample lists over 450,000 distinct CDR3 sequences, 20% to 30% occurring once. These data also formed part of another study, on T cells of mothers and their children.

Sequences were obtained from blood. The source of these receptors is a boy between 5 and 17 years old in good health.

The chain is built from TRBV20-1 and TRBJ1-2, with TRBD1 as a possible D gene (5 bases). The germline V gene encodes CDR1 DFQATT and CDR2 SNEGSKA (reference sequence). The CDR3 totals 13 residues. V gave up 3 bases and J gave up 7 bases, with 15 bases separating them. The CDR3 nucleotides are TGCAGTGCTAGGGCAGGGACCATCCTTGGCTACACCTTC. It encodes CSARAGTILGYTF.

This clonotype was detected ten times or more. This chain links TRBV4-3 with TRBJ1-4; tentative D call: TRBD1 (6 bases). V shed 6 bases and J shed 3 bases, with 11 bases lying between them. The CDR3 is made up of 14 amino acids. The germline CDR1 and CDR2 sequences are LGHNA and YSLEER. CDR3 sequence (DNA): TGCGCCAGCAGGAGGGAGGGGGCTAATGAAAAACTGTTTTTT. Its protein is CASRREGANEKLFF.

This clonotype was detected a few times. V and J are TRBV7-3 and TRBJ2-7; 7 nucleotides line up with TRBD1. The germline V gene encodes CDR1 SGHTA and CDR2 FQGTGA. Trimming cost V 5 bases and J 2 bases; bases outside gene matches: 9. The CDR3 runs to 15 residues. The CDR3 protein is CASSPDGQDTYEQYF. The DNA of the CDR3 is TGTGCCAGCAGCCCCGATGGACAGGATACCTACGAGCAGTACTTC.

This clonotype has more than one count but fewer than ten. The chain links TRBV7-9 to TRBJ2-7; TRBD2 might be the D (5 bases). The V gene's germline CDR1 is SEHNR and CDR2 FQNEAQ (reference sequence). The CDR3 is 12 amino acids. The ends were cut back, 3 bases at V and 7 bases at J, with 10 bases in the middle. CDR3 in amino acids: CASSFNRGEQYF. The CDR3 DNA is TGTGCCAGCAGCTTTAATCGGGGTGAGCAGTACTTC.

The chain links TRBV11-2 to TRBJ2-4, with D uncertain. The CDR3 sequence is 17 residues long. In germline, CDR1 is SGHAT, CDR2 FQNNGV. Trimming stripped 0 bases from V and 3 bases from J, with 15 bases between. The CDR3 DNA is TGTGCCAGCAGCTTAGAAGTTCGAGTGGCAGGCAAAAACATTCAGTACTTC. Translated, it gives CASSLEVRVAGKNIQYF.

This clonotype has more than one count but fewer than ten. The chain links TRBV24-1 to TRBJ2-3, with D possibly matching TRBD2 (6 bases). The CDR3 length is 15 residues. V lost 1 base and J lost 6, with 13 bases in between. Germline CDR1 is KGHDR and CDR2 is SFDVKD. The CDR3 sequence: CATSDFGHRGDTQYF. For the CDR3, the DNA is TGTGCCACCAGTGATTTTGGACATCGGGGGGATACGCAGTATTTT.

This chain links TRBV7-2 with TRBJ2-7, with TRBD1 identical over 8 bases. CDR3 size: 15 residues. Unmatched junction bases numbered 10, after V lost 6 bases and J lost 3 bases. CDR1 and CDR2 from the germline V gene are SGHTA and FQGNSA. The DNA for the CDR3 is TGTGCCAGCAGGACCCAGGGGGACAGGATCTACGAGCAGTACTTC. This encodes CASRTQGDRIYEQYF.

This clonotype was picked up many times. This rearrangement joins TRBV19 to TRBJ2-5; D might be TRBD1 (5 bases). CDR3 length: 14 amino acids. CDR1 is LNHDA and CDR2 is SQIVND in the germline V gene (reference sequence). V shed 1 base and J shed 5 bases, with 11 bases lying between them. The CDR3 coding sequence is TGTGCCAGTAGTATAGGGGGCCGGAAGGAGACCCAGTACTTC. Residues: CASSIGGRKETQYF.

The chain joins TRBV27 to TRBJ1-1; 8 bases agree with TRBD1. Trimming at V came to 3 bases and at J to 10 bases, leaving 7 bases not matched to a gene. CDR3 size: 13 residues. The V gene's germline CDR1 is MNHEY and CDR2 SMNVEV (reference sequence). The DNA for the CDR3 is TGTGCCAGCAGTTTCGACAGGGGACCGGGAGCTTTCTTT. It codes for CASSFDRGPGAFF.

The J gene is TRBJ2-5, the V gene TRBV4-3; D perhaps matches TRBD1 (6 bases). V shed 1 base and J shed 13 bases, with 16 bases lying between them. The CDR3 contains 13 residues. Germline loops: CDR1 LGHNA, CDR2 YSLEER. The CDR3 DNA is TGCGCCAGCAGCCAAGGGAGAGGGGGAAGCGTGTACTTC. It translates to CASSQGRGGSVYF.

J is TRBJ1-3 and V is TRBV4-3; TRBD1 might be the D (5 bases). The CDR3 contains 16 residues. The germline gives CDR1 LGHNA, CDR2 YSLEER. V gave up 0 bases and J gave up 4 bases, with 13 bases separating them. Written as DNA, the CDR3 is TGCGCCAGCAGCCAAGACCGGGGCACCGCGGGAAACACCATATATTTT. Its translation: CASSQDRGTAGNTIYF.

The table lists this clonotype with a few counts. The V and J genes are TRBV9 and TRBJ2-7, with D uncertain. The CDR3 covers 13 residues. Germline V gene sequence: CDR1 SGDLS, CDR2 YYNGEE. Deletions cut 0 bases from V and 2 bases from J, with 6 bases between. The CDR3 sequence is CASSVGPAYEQYF. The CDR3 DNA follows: TGTGCCAGCAGCGTAGGCCCTGCCTACGAGCAGTACTTC.

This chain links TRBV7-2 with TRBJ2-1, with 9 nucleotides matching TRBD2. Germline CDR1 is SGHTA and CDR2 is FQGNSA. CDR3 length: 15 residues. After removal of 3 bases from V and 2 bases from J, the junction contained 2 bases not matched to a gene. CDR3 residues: CASSFQRGAYNEQFF. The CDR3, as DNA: TGTGCCAGCAGCTTTCAGCGGGGGGCCTACAATGAGCAGTTCTTC.

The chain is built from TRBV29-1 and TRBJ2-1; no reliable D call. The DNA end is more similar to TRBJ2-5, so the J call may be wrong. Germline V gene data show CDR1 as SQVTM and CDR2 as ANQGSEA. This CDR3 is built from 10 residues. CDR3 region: CSVEVETQYF. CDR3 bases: TGCAGCGTTGAGGTTGAGACCCAGTACTTC.

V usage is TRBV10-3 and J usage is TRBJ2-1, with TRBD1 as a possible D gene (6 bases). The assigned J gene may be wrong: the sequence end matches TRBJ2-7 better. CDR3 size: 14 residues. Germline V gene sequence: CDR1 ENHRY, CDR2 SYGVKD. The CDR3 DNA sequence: TGTGCCATCCGCTCCCCGGGACAAGGTCCCGAGCAGTACTTC. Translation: CAIRSPGQGPEQYF.

The CDR3 protein is CASTGHEETQYF. As DNA, the CDR3 is TGTGCCAGCACGGGCCACGAAGAGACCCAGTACTTC. J is TRBJ2-5 and V is TRBV12-3 or TRBV12-4; D not resolved. The ends were cut back, 7 bases at V and 3 bases at J, with 9 bases in the middle. There are 12 residues in the CDR3.

CDR3 nucleotides: TGTGCCAGCAGCAAAGTCGTAGGTCAGCCCCAGCATTTT. Translating it yields CASSKVVGQPQHF. V and J are TRBV21-1 and TRBJ1-5. TRBV21-1 is a known pseudogene. The CDR3 runs to 13 residues.

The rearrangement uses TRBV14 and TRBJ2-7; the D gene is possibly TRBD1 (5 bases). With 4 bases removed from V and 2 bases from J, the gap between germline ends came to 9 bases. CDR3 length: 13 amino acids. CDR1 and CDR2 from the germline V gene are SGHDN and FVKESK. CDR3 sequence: CASSPGFTYEQYF. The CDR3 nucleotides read TGTGCCAGCAGCCCAGGGTTTACCTACGAGCAGTACTTC.

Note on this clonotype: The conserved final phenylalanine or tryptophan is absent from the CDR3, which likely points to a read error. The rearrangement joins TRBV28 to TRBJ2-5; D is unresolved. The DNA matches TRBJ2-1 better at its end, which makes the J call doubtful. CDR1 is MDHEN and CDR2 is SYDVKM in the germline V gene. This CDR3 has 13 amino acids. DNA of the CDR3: TGTGCCAGCAGTTTCCTAGACTACAATGAGCAGTTCCTC. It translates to CASSFLDYNEQFL.

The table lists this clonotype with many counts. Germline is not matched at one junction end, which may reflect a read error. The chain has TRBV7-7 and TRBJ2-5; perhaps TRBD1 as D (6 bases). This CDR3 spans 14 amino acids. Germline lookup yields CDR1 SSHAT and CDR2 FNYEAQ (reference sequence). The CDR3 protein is CASSLGAGQETQYF. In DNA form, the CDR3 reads TGTGCTAGCAGCTTGGGGGCAGGGCAAGAGACCCAGTACTTC.

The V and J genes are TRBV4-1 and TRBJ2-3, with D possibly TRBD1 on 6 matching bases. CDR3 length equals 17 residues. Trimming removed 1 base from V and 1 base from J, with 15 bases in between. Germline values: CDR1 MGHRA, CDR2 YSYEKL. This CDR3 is CASSQGQTGVGTDTQYF. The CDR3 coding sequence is TGCGCCAGCAGCCAAGGCCAGACAGGTGTTGGCACAGATACGCAGTATTTT.

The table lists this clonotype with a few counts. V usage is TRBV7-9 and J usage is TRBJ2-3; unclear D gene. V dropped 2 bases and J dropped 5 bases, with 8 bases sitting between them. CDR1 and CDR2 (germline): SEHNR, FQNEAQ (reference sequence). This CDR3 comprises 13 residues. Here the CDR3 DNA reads TGTGCCAGCAGCTTAAGTGCGAGAGATACGCAGTATTTT. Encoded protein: CASSLSARDTQYF.

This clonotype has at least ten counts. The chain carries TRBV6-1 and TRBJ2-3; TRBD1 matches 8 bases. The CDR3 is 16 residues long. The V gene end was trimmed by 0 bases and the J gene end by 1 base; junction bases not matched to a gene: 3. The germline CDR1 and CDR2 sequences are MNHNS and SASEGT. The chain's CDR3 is CASSEAAGQGTDTQYF. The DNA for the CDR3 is TGTGCCAGCAGTGAAGCGGCGGGACAGGGCACAGATACGCAGTATTTT.

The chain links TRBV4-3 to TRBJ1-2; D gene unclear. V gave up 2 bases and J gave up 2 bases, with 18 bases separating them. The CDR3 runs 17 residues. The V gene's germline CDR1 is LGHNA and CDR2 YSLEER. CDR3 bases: TGCGCCAGCAGCCAATCGACGACCCGAGGAATGAACTATGGCTACACCTTC. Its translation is CASSQSTTRGMNYGYTF.

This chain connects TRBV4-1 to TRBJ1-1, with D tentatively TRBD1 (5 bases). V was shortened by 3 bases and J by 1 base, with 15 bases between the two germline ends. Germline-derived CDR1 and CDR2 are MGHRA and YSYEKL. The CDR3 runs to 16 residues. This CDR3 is CASSHLSGAPNTEAFF. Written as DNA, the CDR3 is TGCGCCAGCAGCCACTTAAGTGGGGCCCCGAACACTGAAGCTTTCTTT.

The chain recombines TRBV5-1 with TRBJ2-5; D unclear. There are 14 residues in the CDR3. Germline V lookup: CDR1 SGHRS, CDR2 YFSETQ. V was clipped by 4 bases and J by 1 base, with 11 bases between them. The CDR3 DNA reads TGCGCCAGCAGCACCGTAAACCTCCAAGAGACCCAGTACTTC. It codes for CASSTVNLQETQYF.

The CDR3 protein is CASSPQGLNTEAFF. CDR3 coding DNA: TGTGCCAGCTCACCACAAGGATTGAACACTGAAGCTTTCTTT. This chain uses TRBV18 with TRBJ1-1, with D hard to call. The CDR3 runs to 14 residues. Germline CDR1 reads KGHSH; CDR2 reads LQKENI. The V and J ends lost 1 base and 0 bases respectively, with 6 bases between them.

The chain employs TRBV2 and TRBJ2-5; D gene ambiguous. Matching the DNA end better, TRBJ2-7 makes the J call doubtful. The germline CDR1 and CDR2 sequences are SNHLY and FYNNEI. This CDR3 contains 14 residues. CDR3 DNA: TGTGCCAGCAGACAGCCAGCAGGAACCTACGAGCAGTACTTC. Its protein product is CASRQPAGTYEQYF.

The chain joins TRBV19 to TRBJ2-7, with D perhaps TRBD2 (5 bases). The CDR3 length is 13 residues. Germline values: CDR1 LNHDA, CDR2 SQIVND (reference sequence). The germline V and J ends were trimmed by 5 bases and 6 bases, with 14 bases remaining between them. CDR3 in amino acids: CASSGQRAVEQYF. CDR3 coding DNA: TGTGCCAGTAGTGGCCAGAGGGCCGTCGAGCAGTACTTC.

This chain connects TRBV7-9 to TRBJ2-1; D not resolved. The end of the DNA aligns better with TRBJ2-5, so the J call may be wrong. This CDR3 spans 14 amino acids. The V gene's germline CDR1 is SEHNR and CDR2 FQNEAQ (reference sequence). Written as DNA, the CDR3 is TGTGCCAGCAGCTCCGGTGGATACCAAGAGACCCAGTACTTC. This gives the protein CASSSGGYQETQYF.

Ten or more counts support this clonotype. CDR3 protein: CSAPVELAKNIQYF. The CDR3 nucleotides read TGCAGTGCCCCGGTGGAGCTAGCCAAAAACATTCAGTACTTC. V is TRBV20-1 and J is TRBJ2-4, with D uncertain. Deletions cut 6 bases from V and 0 bases from J, with 12 bases between. Germline CDR1 DFQATT, CDR2 SNEGSKA (reference sequence). This CDR3 has 14 amino acids.